The text below deals with one T cell receptor (beta chain). The antigen it recognizes is unknown. No much larger clonotype is one base removed from it; base qualities were not supplied. TCR CDR3 regions were amplified from genomic DNA by multiplex PCR using the deep immunoSEQ assay. For each cell subset, the extracted genomic DNA was distributed evenly across all wells of several immunoSEQ 96-well plates, and each plate served as one replicate. For sorted subsets, each replicate PCR was loaded with roughly 200 ng genomic DNA, equivalent to roughly 30,000 T cell genomes. Purified libraries were quantified with a Qubit 3.0 fluorometer, sized on a Bioanalyzer 2100, and re-quantified with the KAPA Library Quantification kit. Every immunoSEQ 96-well plate was sequenced on a dedicated single-read 150-cycle Illumina NextSeq 550 flow cell. Processing in the source paper ran as follows. Because the immunoSEQ output held only junctional sequences and lacked quality scores, the filtering could not match the filtering applied to full-length reads. Sequences were annotated with PyIR, a Python wrapper for IgBLAST v1.9, using IMGT germline references to assign V/J genes and CDR3. Any read was removed if the V/J assignment was weak (E-value above 1e-6), the CDR3 was missing, or the read contained stop codons, out-of-frame junctions, or ambiguous translated residues. A V3J clonotype was defined by an identical inferred V gene, J gene, and CDR3 amino acid sequence. The percentage overlap between two repertoires was calculated by dividing the number of shared unique clonotypes by the size of the smaller repertoire. Repertoire richness was assessed with RTK rarefaction, the Chao1 estimator, and Recon v2.1 estimates of unobserved clonotypes. Generation probabilities were computed with OLGA for all TCRbeta clonotypes obtained by the gDNA method from a handful of donors. TCRdb re-hosts the immuneACCESS table, in-frame sequences only. Its copies lack some clones; in the studies checked, an unresolved V gene accounts for under half of them, and the cause for the rest is not known. V and J calls and clone size come straight from that table; D and trimming were deduced from the DNA. This sample has under 650,000 clones in its table, and approximately 95% of those were observed once. 0.06% of the sample is in the top ten clones.

From a lookup of the germline V gene, CDR1 and CDR2 are SGHDN and FVKESK. The CDR3 starts with the cysteine, ends with the phenylalanine, and has 17 residues. The retained sequence is limited to the CDR3, 51 bases, with the frame set at the first base. V trim: 4 bases; J trim: 7 bases; unmatched bases: 13. The donors were healthy, HIV-negative adults who had no recently reported acute infections or vaccinations. All donors were Caucasian adults living in Nashville, Tennessee, USA. CD4+ T cells were enriched through magnetic negative selection, after which naive cells were positively selected on CD45RA and the remaining negative fraction served as the memory subset. After blood collection by leukapheresis, PBMCs were isolated using Ficoll-Histopaque density gradient centrifugation and then cryopreserved in the vapor phase of liquid nitrogen. Analytical flow cytometry was used to check the purity and quantity of each magnetically sorted T cell population. Each sorted fraction had its genomic DNA isolated and then quantified by UV absorbance on a Nanodrop 2000c.

These data originate in a study of shared clonotypes between healthy human individuals (TCRdb year 2020). General notes on the study: The cohort comprised a couple of women and a few men aged 18 to 49 years. The study deeply sequenced blood TCR repertoires of about 5 healthy adults to estimate repertoire size and the extent of clonotype sharing between individuals. Each donor's leukapheresis produced roughly between roughly 0.85 and 9.5 billion PBMCs. For each donor, CD4 naive and CD4 memory were each given three plates, CD8 naive was given two plates, and CD8 memory was given one plate. To increase sequencing depth and limit assay-specific biases, different laboratories used diverse techniques to prepare libraries and sequence TCR repertoires.

Paper-wide results and their limitations: Pairwise subsampling led to the expectation that sequencing depth would affect the degree of clonotype sharing among donors. Sampling was limited to blood, and TCR repertoires in tissue likely differ from TCR repertoires in blood. Incomplete sequencing was indicated by rarefaction of sorted-subset datasets, despite the large sequencing depth. Compared with non-shared clonotypes, the clonotypes found in all four sorted-subset donors had higher generation probabilities. Because the study included a small number of donors, the genetic and exposure-history diversity represented was limited. Larger estimated clonotype richness was generally found for naive subsets than for memory subsets. When a few donors were compared, the shared fraction of clonotypes was 5% to 6.5% for naive CD4, 3% to 4% for naive CD8, 2.3% for memory CD4, and less than 0.5% for memory CD8.

The chain couples TRBV14 to TRBJ2-3; TRBD2 fits 11 bases in the junction. The sequencing input was naive CD4+ T cells sorted from blood. Reading the label with the study, this specimen's cell subset or site is: CD45RA+ positively selected. The receptor was derived from a woman aged 30 to 39 in good health. CDR3 region: CASSLRTTSGSLNTQYF. The DNA is TGTGCCAGCAGCCTCCGAACAACTAGCGGGAGCTTGAATACGCAGTATTTT.